Listed below are T cell receptor beta chains from one sample, sequenced in a study of regulatory T cells in long-lasting Graves disease. One entry per CDR3 protein, called by TCRdb with MiXCR from the multiplex PCR reads. The top ten hold roughly an eighth of the sample, which has fewer than 500,000 distinct CDR3 sequences, under 20% seen once. These sequences were also reported in another study, on T cells in Graves' hyperthyroidism and ophthalmopathy.

Specimen: peripheral blood mononuclear cells (PBMCs), collected at new diagnosis, from a patient treated with antithyroid drugs. These receptors came from a man between 40 and 49 years old with Graves disease. Each CDR3 is given with its conserved first and last residue. The D gene is left open where the match is weak. Size is omitted from some rows. Given values are once, few, many or a class for expanded clones.

clone size	CDR3 length	V gene	D gene	J gene	CDR3 protein	CDR3 DNA
many	13	TRBV10-3	TRBD1	TRBJ1-1	CAISPRQGREAFF	TGTGCCATCAGCCCTCGACAGGGGAGGGAAGCTTTCTTT
.	16	TRBV4-1	.	TRBJ2-2	CASSQIRESVGGELFF	TGCGCCAGCAGCCAAATTAGGGAGAGCGTCGGCGGGGAGCTGTTTTTT
many	11	TRBV12-3/TRBV12-4	.	TRBJ2-7	CASSQNYEQYF	TGTGCCAGCAGCCAAAACTACGAGCAGTACTTC
.	12	TRBV24-1	.	TRBJ1-1	CATRGGGTEAFF	TGTGCCACCAGGGGCGGCGGCACTGAAGCTTTCTTT
.	15	TRBV29-1	.	TRBJ2-1	CSVEGGIGSYNEQFF	TGCAGCGTGGAGGGGGGAATAGGCTCCTACAATGAGCAGTTCTTC
many	13	TRBV7-3	.	TRBJ2-3	CASSLVARDTQYF	TGTGCCAGCAGCTTAGTGGCTAGAGATACGCAGTATTTT
many	14	TRBV2	TRBD1	TRBJ2-1	CASSTGTGYNEQFF	TGTGCCAGCAGTACCGGGACAGGGTACAATGAGCAGTTCTTC
few	17	TRBV5-1	TRBD2	TRBJ2-1	CASSSLAGGPFFDEQFF	TGCGCCAGCAGCTCGTTAGCGGGAGGGCCTTTCTTCGATGAGCAGTTCTTC
many	16	TRBV28	TRBD2	TRBJ2-5	CASTILSGAGGETQYF	TGTGCCAGCACCATCCTGTCTGGGGCGGGAGGGGAGACCCAGTACTTC
many	15	TRBV30	TRBD2	TRBJ2-5	CAWTESGLATETQYF	TGTGCCTGGACAGAATCAGGACTAGCGACTGAGACCCAGTACTTC
few	13	TRBV7-3	.	TRBJ1-4	CASSLSQGGGLFF	TGTGCCAGCAGCTTATCACAGGGTGGTGGACTGTTTTTT
.	12	TRBV11-2	.	TRBJ2-3	CASSFDPRTQYF	TGTGCCAGCAGTTTCGACCCGCGGACGCAGTATTTT
few	13	TRBV12-3/TRBV12-4	TRBD2	TRBJ2-3	CASSPRTRRPQYF	TGTGCCAGCAGTCCCCGGACTAGAAGACCGCAGTATTTT
many	15	TRBV7-2	TRBD1	TRBJ2-1	CASSLQNRGRDEQFF	TGTGCCAGCAGCTTACAAAACAGGGGGAGAGATGAGCAGTTCTTC
many	15	TRBV11-2	TRBD2	TRBJ2-3	CASSLGASGRDTQYF	TGTGCCAGCAGCTTAGGTGCTAGCGGGAGGGATACGCAGTATTTT
.	17	TRBV6-1	TRBD2	TRBJ2-1	CASSEGTSGPGYNEQFF	TGTGCCAGCAGTGAGGGGACTAGCGGGCCAGGCTACAATGAGCAGTTCTTC
many	14	TRBV12-3/TRBV12-4	.	TRBJ1-5	CASSWWGADQPQHF	TGTGCCAGCAGTTGGTGGGGGGCGGATCAGCCCCAGCATTTT
many	14	TRBV28	TRBD1	TRBJ1-5	CASSTQGVAQPQHF	TGTGCCAGCAGTACCCAGGGGGTTGCTCAGCCCCAGCATTTT
many	15	TRBV6-1	.	TRBJ1-1	CASSPTLGANTEAFF	TGTGCCAGCAGTCCGACTTTAGGGGCGAACACTGAAGCTTTCTTT
.	14	TRBV6-1	.	TRBJ2-7	CASSEKLHSYEQYF	TGTGCCAGCAGTGAAAAACTACACTCCTACGAGCAGTACTTC
.	15	TRBV6-9	.	TRBJ2-3	CASSYWDQGLDTQYF	TGTGCCAGCAGTTACTGGGACCAGGGGTTAGATACGCAGTATTTT
.	17	TRBV7-6	.	TRBJ2-5	CASSSFGRTSSMETQYF	TGTGCCAGCAGCTCCTTCGGGCGGACTTCTAGTATGGAGACCCAGTACTTC
many	13	TRBV11-2	.	TRBJ1-5	CASSFDSNQPQHF	TGTGCCAGCAGCTTTGACAGCAATCAGCCCCAGCATTTT
many	12	TRBV29-1	.	TRBJ2-5	CSVEEGPETQYF	TGCAGCGTTGAAGAAGGCCCGGAGACCCAGTACTTC
.	15	TRBV20-1	.	TRBJ2-7	CSARDRIGEPYEQYF	TGCAGTGCTAGAGACAGAATCGGCGAGCCCTACGAGCAGTACTTC
few	12	TRBV20-1	.	TRBJ1-1	CSAPGGLTEAFF	TGCAGTGCCCCGGGGGGGCTCACTGAAGCTTTCTTT
few	13	TRBV28	.	TRBJ2-7	CASSLTTPHEQYF	TGTGCCAGCAGTTTAACGACCCCCCACGAGCAGTACTTC